The 21 T cell receptor beta chains listed next were all sequenced from one sample in a study of T cell responses to AZD1222 COVID-19 vaccine. Sequenced by immunoSEQ multiplex PCR; TCRdb stores in-frame clones only, minus some. In the table there are some 100,000 clones, around 87% of which are singletons. The material sequenced was peripheral blood, taken 28 days after the second AZD1222 dose. Receptors were obtained from an adult who received the AZD1222 COVID-19 vaccine.

V usage is TRBV7-9 and J usage is TRBJ2-1; D might be TRBD2 (6 bases). This CDR3 spans 16 amino acids. Trimming cost V 4 bases and J 0 bases, with 13 bases left between them. The germline V gene encodes CDR1 SEHNR and CDR2 FQNEAQ (reference sequence). The CDR3 sequence: CASSSTRRSSYNEQFF. CDR3 DNA sequence: TGTGCCAGCAGCTCGACTAGGCGGAGCTCCTACAATGAGCAGTTCTTC.

This clone appeared a single time. CDR3 loop: CASSRVDGSSGNTIYF. The CDR3 DNA is TGCGCCAGCAGCAGGGTCGACGGTAGCTCTGGAAACACCATATATTTT. V gene TRBV5-1 combines with J gene TRBJ1-3, with D hard to call. CDR1 is SGHRS and CDR2 is YFSETQ in the germline V gene. The ends were cut back, 4 bases at V and 0 bases at J, with 14 bases in the middle. There are 16 residues in the CDR3.

This sequence joins TRBV24-1 and TRBJ2-3; 10 nucleotides align to TRBD1. Germline V gives CDR1 KGHDR, CDR2 SFDVKD. V was clipped by 3 bases and J by 0 bases; unmatched bases: 2. This CDR3 has 16 residues. CDR3 region: CATSDRDRGSTDTQYF. In DNA form, the CDR3 reads TGTGCCACCAGTGATCGGGACAGGGGAAGCACAGATACGCAGTATTTT.

The genes are TRBV4-2 and TRBJ2-1, with D perhaps matching TRBD1 or TRBD2 (5 bases each). The V gene's germline CDR1 is LGHNA and CDR2 YNFKEQ. Trimming cost V 0 bases and J 9 bases, with 12 bases left between them. The length of the CDR3 is 14 residues. Here the CDR3 reads CASSQDVGGGEQFF. The CDR3 DNA follows: TGTGCCAGCAGCCAAGATGTCGGTGGGGGTGAGCAGTTCTTC.

V and J are TRBV27 and TRBJ1-2, with D possibly being TRBD1 (5 bases). The length of the CDR3 is 12 residues. V was shortened by 11 bases and J by 8 bases, with 18 bases between the two germline ends. Germline-derived CDR1 and CDR2 are MNHEY and SMNVEV (reference sequence). The CDR3 protein is CAAGTSGGGYTF. DNA for the CDR3: TGTGCCGCAGGAACCTCCGGGGGAGGCTACACCTTC.

V usage is TRBV4-3 and J usage is TRBJ1-4; TRBD1 matches at 9 bases. After removal of 0 bases from V and 8 bases from J, the junction contained 4 bases not matched to a gene. Germline CDR1 and CDR2: LGHNA and YSLEER. This CDR3 is 15 amino acids long. In DNA, the CDR3 is TGCGCCAGCAGCCAAGATGGACAGGGGCGGGAAAAACTGTTTTTT. Encoded protein: CASSQDGQGREKLFF.

V gene TRBV28 combines with J gene TRBJ2-7; D gene unclear. Germline-derived CDR1 and CDR2 are MDHEN and SYDVKM. This CDR3 spans 13 amino acids. V lost 5 bases, J lost 7 bases, and 15 bases lay in between. CDR3 loop: CASSLGRVGEQYF. The CDR3, as DNA: TGTGCCAGCAGTCTAGGACGGGTTGGGGAGCAGTACTTC.

This clone has more than one count but fewer than ten. The V gene is TRBV15, the J gene TRBJ2-7; D gene unclear. The ends were cut back, 8 bases at V and 0 bases at J, with 8 bases in the middle. Germline V gene sequence: CDR1 LNHNV, CDR2 YYDKDF (reference sequence). This CDR3 has 12 residues. CDR3 in DNA: TGTGCCACCGGGCGGAGCTCCTACGAGCAGTACTTC. This sequence encodes CATGRSSYEQYF.

A single count supports this clone. The rearrangement links TRBV14 to TRBJ2-5, with D hard to call. The V gene lost 4 bases and the J gene lost 3 bases, with 15 bases spanning the gap. Per germline, CDR1 SGHDN and CDR2 FVKESK. The CDR3 is made up of 15 amino acids. The CDR3 region has the DNA TGTGCCAGCAGCCCCGCCTCGTTTAGGAAAGAGACCCAGTACTTC. This encodes CASSPASFRKETQYF.

V usage is TRBV29-1 and J usage is TRBJ1-2; weak D call: TRBD1 (6 bases). CDR1 and CDR2 from the germline V gene are SQVTM and ANQGSEA. V lost 4 bases and J 8 bases, leaving 14 bases between the germline ends. The CDR3 consists of 12 residues. CDR3 nucleotides: TGCAGCGTTGCTGAGGGGGGTATCGGCTACACCTTC. This sequence encodes CSVAEGGIGYTF. Looking up the rest from reference TRBV29-1 and TRBJ1-2 gives the full variable domain: SAVISQKPSRDICQRGTSLTIQCQVDSQVTMMFWYRQQPGQSLTLIATANQGSEATYESGFVIDKFPISRPNLTFSTLTVSNMSPEDSSIYLCSVAEGGIGYTFGSGTRLTVV.

This rearrangement joins TRBV12-3 or TRBV12-4 to TRBJ1-6; the D is unclear. This CDR3 spans 12 amino acids. V lost 6 bases and J lost 4, with 4 bases in between. CDR3 loop: CASRDYNSPLHF. CDR3 nucleotide sequence: TGTGCCAGCAGAGATTATAATTCACCCCTCCACTTT.

This chain connects TRBV7-6 to TRBJ2-1; D not certain. Germline V gives CDR1 SGHVS, CDR2 FNYEAQ. V lost 1 base and J lost 6, with 10 bases in between. CDR3 length equals 14 residues. The chain's CDR3 is CASSLDMAANEQFF. CDR3 in DNA: TGTGCCAGCAGCTTAGACATGGCTGCCAATGAGCAGTTCTTC.

A few counts support this clone. The chain couples TRBV27 to TRBJ2-7, with 7 bases matching TRBD1. The CDR3 contains 18 residues. V shed 4 bases and J 0 bases; nucleotides not matched to a gene: 15. Germline values: CDR1 MNHEY, CDR2 SMNVEV (reference sequence). CDR3 in DNA: TGTGCCAGCAGTTCTTTGGTTCGACAGGGAACACACTCCTACGAGCAGTACTTC. Translating it yields CASSSLVRQGTHSYEQYF.

The chain has TRBV20-1 and TRBJ2-1; D is unresolved. With 5 bases removed from V and 7 bases from J, the gap between germline ends came to 6 bases. The CDR3 has 10 amino acids. The germline V gene has CDR1 DFQATT and CDR2 SNEGSKA (reference sequence). The CDR3 bases are TGCAGTGCTGCGACGAATGAGCAGTTCTTC. Translating it yields CSAATNEQFF.

This chain joins TRBV6-2 or TRBV6-3 and TRBJ2-5; 7 bases are a match to TRBD2. The CDR3 sequence is 15 residues long. V shed 4 bases and J 4 bases; nucleotides not matched to a gene: 9. Germline V gives CDR1 MNHEY, CDR2 SVGEGT. The CDR3 DNA reads as TGTGCCAGCAGTTCTTACGCGGGAGCGGGAGAGACCCAGTACTTC. It is translated as CASSSYAGAGETQYF.

This chain links TRBV5-1 with TRBJ1-2; TRBD1 aligns across 12 bases. Germline V gives CDR1 SGHRS, CDR2 YFSETQ. This CDR3 contains 15 residues. Trimming cost V 4 bases and J 4 bases; bases outside gene matches: 5. The DNA of the CDR3 is TGCGCCAGCAGCCCGGGACAGGGGGCATTCTATGGCTACACCTTC. Translation gives CASSPGQGAFYGYTF.

In nucleotides, the CDR3 is TGTGCCAGCAGCACACGCCGTGGTAGACTAGCGGGAGGCAGTGAGCAGTTCTTC. It is translated as CASSTRRGRLAGGSEQFF. The rearrangement links TRBV21-1 to TRBJ2-1; the D segment call TRBD2 is taken from the table without a DNA check. TRBV21-1 is termed a pseudogene. The CDR3 totals 18 residues.

The chain has TRBV5-4 and TRBJ2-5, with TRBD2 identical over 11 bases. J lost 5 bases, V lost 1 base, and 13 bases had no gene match. Germline V gives CDR1 SGHNT, CDR2 YYREEE (reference sequence). The CDR3 covers 18 residues. CDR3 coding DNA: TGTGCCAGCAGCTTGTCTTTTGCCGCGGCTAGCGGGAGGGAGACCCAGTACTTC. This encodes CASSLSFAAASGRETQYF.

The rearrangement joins TRBV15 to TRBJ2-5; 7 nucleotides match TRBD1. V trimming: 8 bases; J trimming: 10 bases; junction bases outside the gene matches: 16. The CDR3 covers 14 residues. Germline V gene data show CDR1 as LNHNV and CDR2 as YYDKDF (reference sequence). The CDR3 DNA is TGTGCCACCTCCCCGGGACAGATAAGAGAAGACCAGTACTTC. It yields the protein CATSPGQIREDQYF. Looking up the rest from reference TRBV15 and TRBJ2-5 gives the full variable domain: DAMVIQNPRYQVTQFGKPVTLSCSQTLNHNVMYWYQQKSSQAPKLLFHYYDKDFNNEADTPDNFQSRRPNTSFCFLDIRSPGLGDTAMYLCATSPGQIREDQYFGPGTRLLVL.

The chain recombines TRBV9 with TRBJ1-1; 7 positions match TRBD1. The CDR3 contains 16 residues. The germline V gene has CDR1 SGDLS and CDR2 YYNGEE. With 3 bases clipped from V and 0 bases from J, the junction kept 8 bases outside the gene matches. Here the CDR3 DNA reads TGTGCCAGCAGCGGACAGACAGGGCTAATGAACACTGAAGCTTTCTTT. Translating it yields CASSGQTGLMNTEAFF.

DNA for the CDR3: TGTGCCAGCAGTGAACGATACACCGGGGAGCTGTTTTTT. As protein: CASSERYTGELFF. This chain joins TRBV6-4 and TRBJ2-2; unclear D gene. V lost 3 bases and J 3 bases, leaving 5 bases between the germline ends. The CDR3 has 13 amino acids. Germline CDR1 and CDR2: MRHNA and SNTAGT.